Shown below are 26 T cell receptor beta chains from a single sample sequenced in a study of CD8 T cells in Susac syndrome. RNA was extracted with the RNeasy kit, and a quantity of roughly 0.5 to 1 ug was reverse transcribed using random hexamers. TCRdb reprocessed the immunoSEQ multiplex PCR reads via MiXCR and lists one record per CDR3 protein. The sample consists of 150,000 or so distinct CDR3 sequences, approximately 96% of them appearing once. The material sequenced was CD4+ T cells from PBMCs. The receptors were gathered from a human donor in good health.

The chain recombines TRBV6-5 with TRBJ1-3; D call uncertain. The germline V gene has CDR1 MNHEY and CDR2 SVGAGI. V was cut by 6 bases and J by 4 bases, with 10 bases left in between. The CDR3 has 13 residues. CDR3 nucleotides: TGTGCCAGCAGACGGCTTGGAGGAAACACCATATATTTT. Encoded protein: CASRRLGGNTIYF.

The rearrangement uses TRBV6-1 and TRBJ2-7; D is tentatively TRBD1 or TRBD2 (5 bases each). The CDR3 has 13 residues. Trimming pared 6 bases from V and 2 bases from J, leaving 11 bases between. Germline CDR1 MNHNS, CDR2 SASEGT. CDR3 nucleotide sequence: TGTGCCAGCAGGGGGGACGGAACCTACGAGCAGTACTTC. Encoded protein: CASRGDGTYEQYF.

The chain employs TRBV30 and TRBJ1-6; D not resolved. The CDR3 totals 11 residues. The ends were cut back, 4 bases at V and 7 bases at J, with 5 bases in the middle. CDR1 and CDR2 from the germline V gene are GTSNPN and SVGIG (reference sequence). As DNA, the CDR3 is TGTGCCTGGAAAGGGAATTCACCCCTCCACTTT. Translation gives CAWKGNSPLHF. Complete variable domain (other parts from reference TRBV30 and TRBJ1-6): SQTIHQWPATLVQPVGSPLSLECTVEGTSNPNLYWYRQAAGRGLQLLFYSVGIGQISSEVPQNLSASRPQDRQFILSSKKLLLSDSGFYLCAWKGNSPLHFGNGTRLTVT.

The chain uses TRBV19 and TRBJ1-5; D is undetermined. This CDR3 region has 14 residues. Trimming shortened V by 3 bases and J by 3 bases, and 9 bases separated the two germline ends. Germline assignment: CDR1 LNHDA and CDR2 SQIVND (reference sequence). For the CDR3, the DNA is TGTGCCAGTAGTATCGGCAGGCCCAATCAGCCCCAGCATTTT. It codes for CASSIGRPNQPQHF.

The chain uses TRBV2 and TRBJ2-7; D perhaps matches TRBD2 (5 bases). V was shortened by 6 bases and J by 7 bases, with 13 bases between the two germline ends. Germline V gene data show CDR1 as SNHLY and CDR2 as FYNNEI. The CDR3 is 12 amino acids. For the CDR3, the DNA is TGTGCCAGCAGCGCAGAGCGCGGGGAGCAGTACTTC. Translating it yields CASSAERGEQYF.

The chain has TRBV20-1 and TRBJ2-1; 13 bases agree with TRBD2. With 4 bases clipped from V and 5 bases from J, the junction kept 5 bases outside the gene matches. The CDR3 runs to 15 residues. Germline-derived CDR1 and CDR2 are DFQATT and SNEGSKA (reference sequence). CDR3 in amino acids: CSATRLAGGHNEQFF. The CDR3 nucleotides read TGCAGTGCTACGCGACTAGCGGGGGGTCACAATGAGCAGTTCTTC.

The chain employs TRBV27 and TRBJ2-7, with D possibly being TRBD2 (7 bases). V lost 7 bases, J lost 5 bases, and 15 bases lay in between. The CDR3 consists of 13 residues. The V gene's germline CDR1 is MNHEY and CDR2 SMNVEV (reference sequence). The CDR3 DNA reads TGTGCCAGCAAAGTGCCGGGGGGCCACGAGCAGTACTTC. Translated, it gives CASKVPGGHEQYF.

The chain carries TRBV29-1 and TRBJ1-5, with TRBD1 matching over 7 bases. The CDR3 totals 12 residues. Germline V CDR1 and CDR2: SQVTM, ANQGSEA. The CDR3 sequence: CSARQGDQPQHF. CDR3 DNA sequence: TGCAGTGCGAGACAGGGAGATCAGCCCCAGCATTTT.

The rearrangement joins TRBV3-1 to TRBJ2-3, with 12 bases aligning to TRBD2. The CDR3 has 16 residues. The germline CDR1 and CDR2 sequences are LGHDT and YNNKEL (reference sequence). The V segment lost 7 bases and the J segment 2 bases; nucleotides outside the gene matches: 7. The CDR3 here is CASTSLAGGPTDTQYF. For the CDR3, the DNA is TGTGCCAGCACCTCTCTAGCGGGGGGGCCCACAGATACGCAGTATTTT.

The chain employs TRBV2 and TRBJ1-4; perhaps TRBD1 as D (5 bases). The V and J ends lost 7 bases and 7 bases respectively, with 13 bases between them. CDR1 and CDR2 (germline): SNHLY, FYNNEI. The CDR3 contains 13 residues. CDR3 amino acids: CASKTARLEKLFF. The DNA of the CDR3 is TGTGCCAGCAAGACAGCCCGACTTGAAAAACTGTTTTTT.

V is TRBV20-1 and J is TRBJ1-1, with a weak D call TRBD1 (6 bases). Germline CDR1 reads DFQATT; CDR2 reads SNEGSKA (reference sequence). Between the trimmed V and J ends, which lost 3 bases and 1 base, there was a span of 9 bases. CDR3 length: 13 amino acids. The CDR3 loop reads CSASGGPNTEAFF. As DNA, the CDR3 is TGCAGTGCTAGTGGGGGCCCGAACACTGAAGCTTTCTTT.

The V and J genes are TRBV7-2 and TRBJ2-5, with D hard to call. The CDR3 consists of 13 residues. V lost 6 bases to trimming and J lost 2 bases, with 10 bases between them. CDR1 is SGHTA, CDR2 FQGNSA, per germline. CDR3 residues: CASRNSRQETQYF. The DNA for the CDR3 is TGTGCCAGCAGGAACTCAAGACAAGAGACCCAGTACTTC. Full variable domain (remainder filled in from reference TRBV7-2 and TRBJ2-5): GAGVSQSPSNKVTEKGKDVELRCDPISGHTALYWYRQSLGQGLEFLIYFQGNSAPDKSGLPSDRFSAERTGGSVSTLTIQRTQQEDSAVYLCASRNSRQETQYFGPGTRLLVL.

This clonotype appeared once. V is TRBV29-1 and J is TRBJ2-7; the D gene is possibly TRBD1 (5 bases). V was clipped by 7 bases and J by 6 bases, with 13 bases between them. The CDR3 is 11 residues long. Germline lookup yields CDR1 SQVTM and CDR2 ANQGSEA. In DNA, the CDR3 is TGCAGCGGGGCTCAGGGTTCCGAGCAGTACTTC. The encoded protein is CSGAQGSEQYF.

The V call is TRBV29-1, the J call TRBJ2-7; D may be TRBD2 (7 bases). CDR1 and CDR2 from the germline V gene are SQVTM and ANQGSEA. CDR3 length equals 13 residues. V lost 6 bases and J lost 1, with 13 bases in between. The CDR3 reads CSVRGGDSYEQYF. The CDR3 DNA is TGCAGCGTCCGAGGGGGGGATTCCTACGAGCAGTACTTC.

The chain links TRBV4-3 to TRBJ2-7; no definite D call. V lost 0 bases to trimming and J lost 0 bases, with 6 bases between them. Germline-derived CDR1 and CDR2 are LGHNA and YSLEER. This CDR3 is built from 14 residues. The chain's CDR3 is CASSQDPFSYEQYF. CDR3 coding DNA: TGCGCCAGCAGCCAAGATCCCTTCTCCTACGAGCAGTACTTC.

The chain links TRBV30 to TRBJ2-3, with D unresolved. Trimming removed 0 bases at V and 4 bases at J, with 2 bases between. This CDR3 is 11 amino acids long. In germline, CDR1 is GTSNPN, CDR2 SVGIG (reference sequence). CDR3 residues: CAWSVPDTQYF. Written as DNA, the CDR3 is TGTGCCTGGAGTGTACCAGATACGCAGTATTTT.

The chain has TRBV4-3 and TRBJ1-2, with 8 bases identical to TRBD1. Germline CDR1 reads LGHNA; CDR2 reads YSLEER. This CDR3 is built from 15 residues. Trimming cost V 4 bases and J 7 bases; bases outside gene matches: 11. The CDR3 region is CASSLRTGWDRGYTF. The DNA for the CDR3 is TGCGCCAGCAGCCTCCGGACAGGGTGGGATCGTGGCTACACCTTC.

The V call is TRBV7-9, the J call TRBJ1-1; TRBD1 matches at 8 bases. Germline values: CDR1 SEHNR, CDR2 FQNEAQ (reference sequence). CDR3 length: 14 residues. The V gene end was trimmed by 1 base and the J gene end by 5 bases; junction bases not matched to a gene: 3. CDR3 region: CASSLEQGGTEAFF. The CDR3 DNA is TGTGCCAGCAGCTTAGAACAGGGGGGAACTGAAGCTTTCTTT.

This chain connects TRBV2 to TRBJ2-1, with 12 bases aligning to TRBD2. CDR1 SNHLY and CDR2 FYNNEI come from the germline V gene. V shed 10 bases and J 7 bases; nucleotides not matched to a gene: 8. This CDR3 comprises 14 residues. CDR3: CATLRTSGENEQFF. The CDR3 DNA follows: TGTGCCACCCTCAGGACTAGCGGGGAAAATGAGCAGTTCTTC.

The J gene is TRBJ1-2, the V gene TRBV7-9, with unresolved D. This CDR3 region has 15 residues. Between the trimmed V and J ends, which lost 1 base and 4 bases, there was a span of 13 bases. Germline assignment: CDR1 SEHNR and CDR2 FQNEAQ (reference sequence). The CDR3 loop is CASSLGLQGGYGYTF. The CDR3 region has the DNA TGTGCCAGCAGCTTAGGTCTGCAAGGAGGCTATGGCTACACCTTC.

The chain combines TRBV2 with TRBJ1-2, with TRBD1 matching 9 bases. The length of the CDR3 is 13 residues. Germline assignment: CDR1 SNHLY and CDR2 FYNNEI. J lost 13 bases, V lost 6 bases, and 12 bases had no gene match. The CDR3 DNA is TGTGCCAGCAGCGACCGGGACAGGGTCAGATGCACCTTC. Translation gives CASSDRDRVRCTF.

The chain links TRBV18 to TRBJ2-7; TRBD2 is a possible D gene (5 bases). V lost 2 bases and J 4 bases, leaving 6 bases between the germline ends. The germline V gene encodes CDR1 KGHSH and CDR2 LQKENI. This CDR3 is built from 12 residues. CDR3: CASSPGEYEQYF. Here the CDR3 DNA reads TGTGCCAGCTCACCAGGGGAGTACGAGCAGTACTTC.

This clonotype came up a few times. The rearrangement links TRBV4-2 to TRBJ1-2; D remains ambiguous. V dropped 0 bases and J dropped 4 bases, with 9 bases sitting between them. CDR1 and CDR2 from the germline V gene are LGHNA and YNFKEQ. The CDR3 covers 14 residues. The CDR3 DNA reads TGTGCCAGCAGCCAAGATCCGGTTACCTATGGCTACACCTTC. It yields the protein CASSQDPVTYGYTF.

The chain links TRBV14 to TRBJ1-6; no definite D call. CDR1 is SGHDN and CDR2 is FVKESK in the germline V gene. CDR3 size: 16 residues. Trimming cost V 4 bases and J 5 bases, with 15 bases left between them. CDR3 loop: CASSRRRDVDNSPLHF. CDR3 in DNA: TGTGCCAGCAGCCGAAGGCGGGATGTGGATAATTCACCCCTCCACTTT.

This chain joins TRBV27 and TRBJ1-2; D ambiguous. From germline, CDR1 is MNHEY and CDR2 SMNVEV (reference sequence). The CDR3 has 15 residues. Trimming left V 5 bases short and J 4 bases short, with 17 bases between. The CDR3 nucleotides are TGTGCCAGCAGTCCATCCCCTGGCAGCGGCTATGGCTACACCTTC. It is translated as CASSPSPGSGYGYTF.

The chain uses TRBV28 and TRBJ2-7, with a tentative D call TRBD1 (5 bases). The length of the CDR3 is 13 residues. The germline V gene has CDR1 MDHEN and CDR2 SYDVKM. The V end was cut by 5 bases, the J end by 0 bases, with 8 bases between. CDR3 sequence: CASSRQHSYEQYF. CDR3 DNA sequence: TGTGCCAGCAGTAGACAGCACTCCTACGAGCAGTACTTC.